Presented here are 14 T cell receptor beta chains from one specimen sequenced in a study of cytomegalovirus exposure and HLA in healthy donors. Primers: 60 Vbeta forward and 13 Jbeta reverse. Assay used: immunoSEQ multiplex PCR; TCRdb lists only in-frame clones, some missing. The sample carries over 100,000 clones, 80% to 85% recorded once. The source material was PBMCs. Receptors were obtained from a young man in good health and CMV-seropositive.

The rearrangement links TRBV11-2 to TRBJ2-7, with D maybe TRBD1 (5 bases). The V gene's germline CDR1 is SGHAT and CDR2 FQNNGV. The CDR3 totals 12 residues. The germline V and J ends were trimmed by 3 bases and 6 bases, with 9 bases remaining between them. CDR3 loop: CASSLLGPEQYF. The DNA for the CDR3 is TGTGCCAGCAGCTTGCTGGGGCCCGAGCAGTACTTC. The complete variable domain, with remaining parts taken from reference TRBV11-2 and TRBJ2-7, reads EAGVAQSPRYKIIEKRQSVAFWCNPISGHATLYWYQQILGQGPKLLIQFQNNGVVDDSQLPKDRFSAERLKGVDSTLKIQPAKLEDSAVYLCASSLLGPEQYFGPGTRLTVT.

This chain joins TRBV5-1 and TRBJ2-3; no clear D gene. CDR1 is SGHRS and CDR2 is YFSETQ in the germline V gene. The CDR3 spans 17 residues. V lost 0 bases and J lost 0, with 14 bases in between. The DNA of the CDR3 is TGCGCCAGCAGCTTGGGGTGGGCTCGGCTGAGCACAGATACGCAGTATTTT. Amino acid sequence: CASSLGWARLSTDTQYF. Complete variable domain (other parts from reference TRBV5-1 and TRBJ2-3): KAGVTQTPRYLIKTRGQQVTLSCSPISGHRSVSWYQQTPGQGLQFLFEYFSETQRNKGNFPGRFSGRQFSNSRSEMNVSTLELGDSALYLCASSLGWARLSTDTQYFGPGTRLTVL.

The chain has TRBV15 and TRBJ2-4; 9 bases are a match to TRBD2. V gave up 0 bases and J gave up 10 bases; unmatched junction bases: 10. Germline loops: CDR1 LNHNV, CDR2 YYDKDF (reference sequence). The CDR3 has 16 residues. The CDR3 here is CATSRDRASGGSIQYF. Written as DNA, the CDR3 is TGTGCCACCAGCAGAGATCGAGCCAGCGGGGGGTCAATTCAGTACTTC.

This chain joins TRBV10-3 and TRBJ1-2; a possible D gene is TRBD1 (5 bases). This CDR3 region has 13 residues. Trimming shortened V by 7 bases and J by 5 bases, and 14 bases separated the two germline ends. Germline V gene sequence: CDR1 ENHRY, CDR2 SYGVKD. CDR3 sequence reads: CAINQGGWYGYTF. CDR3 DNA sequence: TGTGCCATCAACCAGGGTGGTTGGTATGGCTACACCTTC.

The chain carries TRBV7-9 and TRBJ2-3; 7 bases are shared with TRBD1. V lost 2 bases and J lost 2; bases outside the gene matches: 4. Germline loops: CDR1 SEHNR, CDR2 FQNEAQ (reference sequence). This CDR3 has 15 residues. The CDR3 protein is CASSLWGTDTDTQYF. The CDR3, as DNA: TGTGCCAGCAGCTTATGGGGGACAGACACAGATACGCAGTATTTT. The variable domain in full, with the rest retrieved from reference TRBV7-9 and TRBJ2-3, is DTGVSQNPRHKITKRGQNVTFRCDPISEHNRLYWYRQTLGQGPEFLTYFQNEAQLEKSRLLSDRFSAERPKGSFSTLEIQRTEQGDSAMYLCASSLWGTDTDTQYFGPGTRLTVL.

DNA of the CDR3: TGTGCCAGCTTCGACCCCTGGCAGGGGGACTACACCTTC. Translated: CASFDPWQGDYTF. V gene TRBV6-1 combines with J gene TRBJ1-2; 7 positions agree with TRBD1. The germline V gene has CDR1 MNHNS and CDR2 SASEGT. The CDR3 sequence is 13 residues long. The junction had 13 bases not matched to a gene; V was cut back by 8 bases and J by 10 bases.

The chain has TRBV5-6 and TRBJ1-1; TRBD1 matches 9 bases. The CDR3 has 13 residues. The junction had 4 bases not matched to a gene; V was cut back by 2 bases and J by 8 bases. Germline CDR1 and CDR2: SGHDT and YYEEEE. Written as DNA, the CDR3 is TGTGCCAGCAGCTTAAACAGGGGGCCGGAAGCTTTCTTT. Translation: CASSLNRGPEAFF.

The chain employs TRBV18 and TRBJ1-2; D uncertain. Germline CDR1 and CDR2: KGHSH and LQKENI. The germline V and J ends were trimmed by 2 bases and 0 bases, with 13 bases remaining between them. The CDR3 has 16 residues. The CDR3, as DNA: TGTGCCAGCTCACCAAGTATGTCTCTAGCTAACTATGGCTACACCTTC. It specifies CASSPSMSLANYGYTF.

The chain has TRBV19 and TRBJ2-7; 8 bases align to TRBD1. Germline assignment: CDR1 LNHDA and CDR2 SQIVND (reference sequence). Trimming at V came to 4 bases and at J to 1 base, leaving 3 bases not matched to a gene. This CDR3 has 14 amino acids. The chain's CDR3 is CASSRGQGSYEQYF. In DNA form, the CDR3 reads TGTGCCAGTAGTAGAGGACAGGGATCCTACGAGCAGTACTTC. Full variable domain (outside the CDR3, taken from reference TRBV19 and TRBJ2-7): DGGITQSPKYLFRKEGQNVTLSCEQNLNHDAMYWYRQDPGQGLRLIYYSQIVNDFQKGDIAEGYSVSREKKESFPLTVTSAQKNPTAFYLCASSRGQGSYEQYFGPGTRLTVT.

The CDR3 DNA is TGTGCCAGTAGTATCGCCCAGGGCGGGGGGTACGAGCAGTACTTC. Translated, it gives CASSIAQGGGYEQYF. The chain couples TRBV19 to TRBJ2-7; 8 bases match TRBD2. Germline V lookup: CDR1 LNHDA, CDR2 SQIVND (reference sequence). The junction had 8 bases not matched to a gene; V was cut back by 3 bases and J by 4 bases. The CDR3 has 15 residues.

The J gene is TRBJ1-2, the V gene TRBV10-3; possible D gene TRBD1, 6 bases. The CDR3 contains 13 residues. The germline gives CDR1 ENHRY, CDR2 SYGVKD. The V end lost 2 bases, the J end lost 2 bases, and 6 bases lay between the germline ends. DNA of the CDR3: TGTGCCATCAGTGAGACAGGGAACTATGGCTACACCTTC. It encodes CAISETGNYGYTF.

The genes are TRBV27 and TRBJ2-3; TRBD2 matches at 13 bases. The trim removed 7 bases at V and 0 bases at J, leaving 19 bases unmatched. Germline CDR1 and CDR2: MNHEY and SMNVEV (reference sequence). This CDR3 has 21 amino acids. The CDR3 DNA reads as TGTGCCAGCATCTTAAGAGTCTCGGGACTAGCGGGGCTCCCAAGCACAGATACGCAGTATTTT. Translating it yields CASILRVSGLAGLPSTDTQYF.

This sequence joins TRBV4-1 and TRBJ1-3; D ambiguous. The CDR3 loop spans 16 amino acids. V dropped 7 bases and J dropped 2 bases, with 18 bases sitting between them. In germline, CDR1 is MGHRA, CDR2 YSYEKL. CDR3 loop: CASTSRVIVAGNTIYF. CDR3 DNA sequence: TGCGCCAGCACCTCGAGGGTGATAGTAGCTGGAAACACCATATATTTT.

This chain connects TRBV19 to TRBJ1-1; 9 nucleotides match TRBD1. The CDR3 covers 15 residues. Germline lookup yields CDR1 LNHDA and CDR2 SQIVND (reference sequence). The trim removed 4 bases at V and 3 bases at J, leaving 6 bases unmatched. Here the CDR3 DNA reads TGTGCCAGTAGTAACCACAGGGGGCGGGACACTGAAGCTTTCTTT. Translated: CASSNHRGRDTEAFF.